This record looks at one T cell receptor beta chain sequence and its context. Running of the v3.0 immunoSEQ assay took place at survey level. Clones were sequenced by immunoSEQ multiplex PCR, and TCRdb holds only the in-frame ones, with some missing. The sample lists tens of thousands of clones; approximately 80% were seen once. The V gene's germline CDR1 is MGHRA and CDR2 YSYEKL. Trimming took off 8 bases at V and 3 bases at J, with 8 bases between the two ends. The CDR3 has 11 residues. This sample is drawn from a study of long-term antiretroviral therapy in people with HIV. This chain uses TRBV4-1 with TRBJ2-7; weak D call: TRBD2 (6 bases). The sequence came from a middle-aged man with HIV. This material consisted of unsorted PBMCs, taken 0.1 years before starting antiretroviral therapy. In DNA, the CDR3 is TGCGCCAGCGGGCGGGGCTACGAGCAGTACTTC. Protein product: CASGRGYEQYF.